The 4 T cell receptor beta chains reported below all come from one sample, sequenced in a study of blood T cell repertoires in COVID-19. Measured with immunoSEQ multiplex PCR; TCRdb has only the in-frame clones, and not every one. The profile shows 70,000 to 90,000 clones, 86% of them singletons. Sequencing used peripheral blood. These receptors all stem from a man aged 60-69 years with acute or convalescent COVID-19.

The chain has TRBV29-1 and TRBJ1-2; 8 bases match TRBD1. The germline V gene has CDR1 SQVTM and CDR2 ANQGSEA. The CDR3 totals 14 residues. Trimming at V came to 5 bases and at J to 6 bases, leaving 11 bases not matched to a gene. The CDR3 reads CSVSKRQGSDGYTF. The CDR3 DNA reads TGCAGCGTTTCTAAGCGACAGGGGAGCGATGGCTACACCTTC.

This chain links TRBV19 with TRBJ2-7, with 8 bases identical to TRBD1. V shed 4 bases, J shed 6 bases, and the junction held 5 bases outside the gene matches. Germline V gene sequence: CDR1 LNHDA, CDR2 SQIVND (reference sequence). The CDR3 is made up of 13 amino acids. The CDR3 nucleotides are TGTGCCAGTAGTACCCAAGACAGGGGCGAGCAGTACTTC. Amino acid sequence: CASSTQDRGEQYF.

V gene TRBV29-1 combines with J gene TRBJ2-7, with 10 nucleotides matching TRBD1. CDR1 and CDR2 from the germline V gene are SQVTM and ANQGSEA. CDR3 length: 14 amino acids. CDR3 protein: CRGLRDRGLYEQYF. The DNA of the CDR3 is TGCAGGGGTTTGAGGGACAGGGGATTGTACGAGCAGTACTTC.

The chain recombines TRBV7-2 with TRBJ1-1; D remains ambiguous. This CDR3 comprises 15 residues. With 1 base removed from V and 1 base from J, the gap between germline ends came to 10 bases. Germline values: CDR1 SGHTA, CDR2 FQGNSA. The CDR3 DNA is TGTGCCAGCAGCTTAGACCTGGGCCGGAACACTGAAGCTTTCTTT. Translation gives CASSLDLGRNTEAFF.